The rows below give T cell receptor beta chains drawn from one sample of a study of OX40 agonist ivuxolimab in advanced cancers. TCRdb's table, derived via immunoSEQ multiplex PCR, lists solely in-frame clones and lacks some. The table includes 69,000 or so clones, 82% detected once. Here the sequenced sample was CD4+ or CD8+ T cells sorted from blood, taken in a trial of the OX40 agonist ivuxolimab. The receptors originated from an adult with an advanced solid tumor such as melanoma, head and neck, liver or kidney cancer. The conserved cysteine and the conserved F or W are not part of the CDR3 here. Each record gives: CDR3 protein, V gene, D gene. The D gene is left open where the match is weak.

ASSAQWTYNSPLH,TRBV7-2,-
ASRPREGGSHTEAF,TRBV6-6,-
ASSTGTSGSQETQY,TRBV7-7,TRBD2
ASSRTNTGELF,TRBV19,-
ASSDYSREVFIPQH,TRBV6-4,-
ASSRLTSNTGELF,TRBV5-4,-
ASSYRVGTIY,TRBV9,-
ATSPDRGGGYT,TRBV15,TRBD1
ASSLQAGRGETQY,TRBV28,-
ASSWDRESPLH,TRBV27,TRBD1
AISEKWGSSYEQY,TRBV10-3,-
ASRGSGANVLT,TRBV25-1,-
ASSLDLNSVAKNIQY,TRBV7-9,-
ASSYSASGGQETQY,TRBV6-5,TRBD2
ASSLDRVGGAF,TRBV28,TRBD1
ASSPPNQPQH,TRBV6-6,-
ASFIGTSGTHEQY,TRBV6-1,TRBD2
ASKPGQSYEQY,TRBV28,-
SVNQAGQPQH,TRBV29-1,-
ASSYNLNSPLH,TRBV6-5,-
ASSQGSRASGGYT,TRBV14,-
ASSLALASEQY,TRBV7-8,-
ASSLGRTVETQY,TRBV11-2,-